The clone carrying this T cell receptor (beta chain) appeared a single time. The target antigen is unknown. This specimen comes from a study of T cells in Graves' hyperthyroidism and ophthalmopathy. Study-wide points: Most thyroid clonotypes that were expanded above 0.001 also turned up in blood.

Researchers barred patients who had uncontrolled infection, other autoimmune disease, pregnancy or lactation. Clinical symptoms, serum thyroxine, TRAb, thyroid ultrasound and orbital computed tomography informed diagnoses. Per germline, CDR1 MDHEN and CDR2 SYDVKM. The V and J ends lost 2 bases and 7 bases respectively, with 20 bases between them. This CDR3 contains 16 residues. Researchers took RNA transcripts and amplified the TCR beta CDR3 regions from them. RT-PCR in the first round (using the HTBI primer set) targeted the TCR CDR3. TCRdb recomputed calls from the multiplex PCR reads with MiXCR, one row per CDR3 protein. The profile shows hundreds of thousands of distinct CDR3 sequences, about a third of them singletons.

This chain joins TRBV28 and TRBJ2-5, with D perhaps TRBD1 or TRBD2 (5 bases each). Sequenced: blood. The source of this sequence is a woman in her 40s with Graves' hyperthyroidism. For the CDR3, the DNA is TGTGCCAGCAGTTTAACGGGGCAGTCCGGAGGTACGACCCAGTACTTC. This encodes CASSLTGQSGGTTQYF.